This is a list of T cell receptor beta chains from one sample in a study of OX40 agonist ivuxolimab in advanced cancers. Only in-frame clones appear in the TCRdb table, and some are missing; sequencing was by immunoSEQ multiplex PCR. The top ten clones hold about 1.5% of a sample with more than 90,000 clones, around 85% of them seen once. The sample here was CD4+ or CD8+ T cells sorted from blood, taken in a trial of the OX40 agonist ivuxolimab. These receptors originate from an adult with an advanced solid tumor such as melanoma, head and neck, liver or kidney cancer. CDR3s include the opening cysteine and the closing phenylalanine or tryptophan. The order of the fields is J gene, D gene, clone size, V gene, CDR3 DNA, CDR3 protein. D genes are given only for firm matches. Expanded clones get a size class; other rows say once, few or many, or leave the size out.

>TRBJ1-1|.|.|TRBV7-3
TGTGCCAGCAGCTCAGGGTCCTCCACTGAAGCTTTCTTT
CASSSGSSTEAFF
>TRBJ2-7|.|.|TRBV19
TGTGCCAGTGGGACCACGGGGGTTACTGAGCAGTACTTC
CASGTTGVTEQYF
>TRBJ2-7|.|medium-sized|TRBV5-1
TGCGCCAGCAGCTTGGAGGGCAGGTACGAGCAGTACTTC
CASSLEGRYEQYF
>TRBJ1-2|TRBD1|.|TRBV7-9
TGTGCCAGCAGCCCGACAGGGCTAGATGGCTACACCTTC
CASSPTGLDGYTF
>TRBJ2-5|TRBD2|.|TRBV30
TGTGCCGCGCAAGGGACTAGCCAAGAGACCCAGTACTTC
CAAQGTSQETQYF
>TRBJ2-1|TRBD2|.|TRBV7-2
TGTGCCAGCAGCTGGACTAGCGGGGTTTACAATGAGCAGTTCTTC
CASSWTSGVYNEQFF
>TRBJ2-4|.|.|TRBV2
TGTGCCAGCGGGGGCGGAGAAACTTTAGCCAAAAACATTCAGTACTTC
CASGGGETLAKNIQYF
>TRBJ2-7|.|.|TRBV20-1
TGCAGTGCTCCTAGTACCTACGAGCAGTACTTC
CSAPSTYEQYF
>TRBJ1-5|.|few|TRBV19
TGTGCCAGTAGTACCCGACAGGATTATAGCAATCAGCCCCAGCATTTT
CASSTRQDYSNQPQHF
>TRBJ2-1|.|.|TRBV2
TGTGCCAGTTTCTTAAGCTCCTACAATGAGCAGTTCTTC
CASFLSSYNEQFF
>TRBJ2-2|TRBD2|.|TRBV6-6
TGTGCCAGCAGTTCCCGGGGGGGTCAGGGTTCCGGGGAGCTGTTTTTT
CASSSRGGQGSGELFF
>TRBJ1-2|TRBD1|.|TRBV7-2
TGTGCCAGCAGGGGGGCAGGGGGTATGAGCTACACCTTC
CASRGAGGMSYTF
>TRBJ2-5|.|.|TRBV5-4
TGTGCCAGCAGCTTGAAGGGGACCCAAGAGACCCAGTACTTC
CASSLKGTQETQYF
>TRBJ2-3|TRBD1|.|TRBV5-1
TGCGCCAGCAGGGGCTCGGGGACAGGGAAGAAGAATACGCAGTATTTT
CASRGSGTGKKNTQYF
>TRBJ1-5|TRBD1|.|TRBV5-6
TGTGCCAGCAGCTTGGCAGGGGGGCATCAGCCCCAGCATTTT
CASSLAGGHQPQHF
>TRBJ2-3|TRBD2|.|TRBV19
TGTGCCAGTAGTACCAGTCGACTAGCGGGGGGGCCAGATACGCAGTATTTT
CASSTSRLAGGPDTQYF
>TRBJ1-5|.|few|TRBV30
TGTGCCTGGAGTGACAGGGAGGATCAGCCCCAGCATTTT
CAWSDREDQPQHF
>TRBJ1-1|TRBD1|.|TRBV6-6
TGTGCCAGCAGGTCCCGGGACAGGCCCAGTGAAGCTTTCTTT
CASRSRDRPSEAFF
>TRBJ2-1|.|.|TRBV1
TGCACCAGCAGCCAAGATTGGGGCTTTAGCGGGGGATCCTACAATGAGCAGTTCTTC
CTSSQDWGFSGGSYNEQFF
>TRBJ2-5|TRBD2|.|TRBV5-6
TGTGCCAGCAGCACAGGACTAGCGGGAGGGGAGACCCAGTACTTC
CASSTGLAGGETQYF
>TRBJ2-1|TRBD2|once|TRBV27
TGTGCCAGCAGTTTTAGGCAGCCGGGACTAGCCCAGGGAGGAGTACTGGTGCAGTTCTTC
CASSFRQPGLAQGGVLVQFF
>TRBJ2-7|TRBD2|.|TRBV11-2
TGTGCCAGCAGCTTAGTAGCGGGAGGGTCCTACGAGCAGTACTTC
CASSLVAGGSYEQYF
>TRBJ1-2|TRBD1|.|TRBV30
TGTGCCTGGAGTGTACAGGGGCCCTATGGCTACACCTTC
CAWSVQGPYGYTF
>TRBJ2-3|.|.|TRBV18
TGTGCCAGCTCACCCCAATTTGGCGGGACAGATACGCAGTATTTT
CASSPQFGGTDTQYF
>TRBJ2-5|.|.|TRBV7-9
TGTGCCAGCAGCTCAGGCCCCGGGACGAGGGGAGAGACCCAGTACTTC
CASSSGPGTRGETQYF
>TRBJ2-2|.|few|TRBV7-9
TGTGCCAGCAGTTTTAGGGCGAACACCGGGGAGCTGTTTTTT
CASSFRANTGELFF
>TRBJ1-1|.|.|TRBV18
TGTGCCAGCTCAACGACAGGACTGAACACTGAAGCTTTCTTT
CASSTTGLNTEAFF
>TRBJ2-6|TRBD2|.|TRBV28
TGTGCCAGCAGTCTTGGACTAGCGGTCCTCTCTGGGGCCAACGTCCTGACTTTC
CASSLGLAVLSGANVLTF
>TRBJ1-5|.|.|TRBV19
TGTGCCAGTAGCGACTCTAGGAGAAGCAATCAGCCCCAGCATTTT
CASSDSRRSNQPQHF
>TRBJ2-5|.|.|TRBV5-1
TGCGCCAGCAGCTTGGTCGGGGGAGGACAAGAGACCCAGTACTTC
CASSLVGGGQETQYF
>TRBJ2-5|TRBD2|.|TRBV9
TGTGCCAGCAGCGTAGGCAGCGGGGGTGAGACCCAGTACTTC
CASSVGSGGETQYF
>TRBJ1-1|.|.|TRBV28
TGTGCCAGCAGTTTATGGAGGGGCAGCTTGAACACTGAAGCTTTCTTT
CASSLWRGSLNTEAFF
>TRBJ2-1|TRBD2|.|TRBV27
TGTGCCAGCAGTACCCTAGCGGGAAGAGGGAATGAGCAGTTCTTC
CASSTLAGRGNEQFF
>TRBJ2-2|.|.|TRBV15
TGTGCCACCAGCAGAGGGTACTCGGCAGGCGGGGAGCTGTTTTTT
CATSRGYSAGGELFF
>TRBJ1-1|.|.|TRBV5-6
TGTGCCAGCAGCTATGGTGGGACTGAAGCTTTCTTT
CASSYGGTEAFF
>TRBJ2-1|.|few|TRBV2
TGTGCCAGCAACGAACGATCTAACTCCTACAATGAGCAGTTCTTC
CASNERSNSYNEQFF
>TRBJ2-1|.|.|TRBV11-3
TGTGCCAGCAGCTTAAGAGACCGACTCGACAATGAGCAGTTCTTC
CASSLRDRLDNEQFF
>TRBJ2-3|.|.|TRBV7-3
TGTGCCAGCAGCTTCAACCGCGTGGGTACAGATACGCAGTATTTT
CASSFNRVGTDTQYF
>TRBJ1-1|TRBD1|.|TRBV30
TGTGCCTGGAGAGAGGGGAGTAGGAGGACAGGGGGAATAAGGTTCATGAACACTGAAGCTTTCTTT
CAWREGSRRTGGIRFMNTEAFF
>TRBJ2-3|.|few|TRBV6-1
TGTGCCAGCAGGACGACAGGGTCGGGGGCAGATACGCAGTATTTT
CASRTTGSGADTQYF
>TRBJ2-1|.|.|TRBV28
TGTGCCAGCAGTTACAGGGCAACCTACAATGAGCAGTTCTTC
CASSYRATYNEQFF
>TRBJ1-6|TRBD1|.|TRBV11-2
TGTGCCAGCAGCTTAGAACCCCGGGACAGGGGCTATAATTCACCCCTCCACTTT
CASSLEPRDRGYNSPLHF
>TRBJ2-7|.|.|TRBV5-1
TGCGCCAGCAGCTTGGAAGCCTACGAGCAGTACTTC
CASSLEAYEQYF
>TRBJ1-1|TRBD1|.|TRBV28
TGTGCCAGCAGTTTACCGGACAGGTCTGAAGCTTTCTTT
CASSLPDRSEAFF
>TRBJ2-5|TRBD1|once|TRBV27
TGTGCCAGCAGAGGACAGGGGTGGGAGACCCAGTACTTC
CASRGQGWETQYF
>TRBJ2-5|TRBD2|.|TRBV7-8
TGTGCCAGCAGCTCGTATCTAGCGGGAGTCGGCGAGACCCAGTACTTC
CASSSYLAGVGETQYF
>TRBJ2-3|TRBD2|.|TRBV5-1
TGCGCCAGCAGCTTGGCCCTAGCGGGAGTCGCGGATACGCAGTATTTT
CASSLALAGVADTQYF
>TRBJ2-7|.|few|TRBV29-1
TGCAGCGTTGACGCGGGACCAGGGTTGGGGGAGCAGTACTTC
CSVDAGPGLGEQYF
>TRBJ1-5|TRBD1|.|TRBV10-3
TGTGCCATCAGGGCGACAGGGTCGGATCAGCCCCAGCATTTT
CAIRATGSDQPQHF
>TRBJ1-2|.|.|TRBV4-3
TGCGCCAGCAGCCAAGATCTCGCGAGCCCCTATGGCTACACCTTC
CASSQDLASPYGYTF
>TRBJ1-1|.|.|TRBV28
TGTGCCAGCCGACCGTACCAGGGTATCACTGAAGCTTTCTTT
CASRPYQGITEAFF
>TRBJ2-7|.|.|TRBV27
TGTGCCAGCAGGTCAGGTAGTGTTGGACCCAGAGGAGAGCAGTACTTC
CASRSGSVGPRGEQYF
>TRBJ2-5|TRBD2|many|TRBV4-2
TGTGCCAGCAGCCCCACGGTCGTCTCCCGCGGGAGGGGAGAGACCCAGTACTTC
CASSPTVVSRGRGETQYF